Presented here are 22 T cell receptor beta chains from one specimen sequenced in a study of Graves' ophthalmopathy and Graves' hyperthyroidism. Scientists amplified the TCR beta CDR3 regions from RNA transcripts. First-round RT-PCR relied on HTBI primers, and a second-round multiplex PCR came next. TCRdb called the multiplex PCR reads again in MiXCR, with one record for every CDR3 protein. Found here are almost 400,000 distinct CDR3 sequences, around 19% of them singletons; the top ten hold 1.5% to 2%. The sequenced material came from peripheral blood. These TCRs come from a woman aged 18-30 years with Graves' ophthalmopathy.

The sample holds many counts of this clonotype. The V call is TRBV9, the J call TRBJ1-1; D gene unclear. Germline loops: CDR1 SGDLS, CDR2 YYNGEE. The V gene lost 4 bases and the J gene lost 5 bases, with 15 bases spanning the gap. The CDR3 is 14 amino acids. The chain's CDR3 is CASSPRLTQTEAFF. The CDR3 DNA follows: TGTGCCAGCAGCCCCCGTTTGACCCAGACTGAAGCTTTCTTT.

The chain employs TRBV6-2 or TRBV6-3 and TRBJ2-5, with D tentatively TRBD1 (6 bases). Germline CDR1 is MNHEY and CDR2 is SVGEGT. Trimming cost V 5 bases and J 1 base, with 14 bases left between them. This CDR3 has 15 residues. CDR3 DNA sequence: TGTGCCAGCAGTAAACCGACAGGACCCCAAGAGACCCAGTACTTC. Translation: CASSKPTGPQETQYF.

This clonotype was observed at least ten times. The V gene is TRBV28, the J gene TRBJ1-1; D gene uncertain. CDR3 length equals 15 residues. Germline CDR1 and CDR2: MDHEN and SYDVKM. The germline V and J ends were trimmed by 4 bases and 1 base, with 13 bases remaining between them. The CDR3 nucleotides are TGTGCCAGCAGTTCCAGTGAAGGGCGGAACACTGAAGCTTTCTTT. Protein: CASSSSEGRNTEAFF. The whole variable domain, filled in from reference TRBV28 and TRBJ1-1, reads DVKVTQSSRYLVKRTGEKVFLECVQDMDHENMFWYRQDPGLGLRLIYFSYDVKMKEKGDIPEGYSVSREKKERFSLILESASTNQTSMYLCASSSSEGRNTEAFFGQGTRLTVV.

The chain is built from TRBV25-1 and TRBJ2-5, with 10 positions matching TRBD2. The CDR3 spans 19 residues. V lost 1 base and J lost 4; bases outside the gene matches: 15. CDR1 and CDR2 (germline): MGHDK, SYGVNS. The CDR3 coding sequence is TGTGCCAGCAGTGAATTGCTCAAGCGGGAGGGGCGCGTAGGAGAGACCCAGTACTTC. As protein: CASSELLKREGRVGETQYF.

This clonotype was counted many times. This chain uses TRBV7-2 with TRBJ1-5; TRBD1 is a possible D gene (6 bases). This CDR3 spans 13 amino acids. The V gene lost 5 bases and the J gene lost 9 bases, with 14 bases spanning the gap. CDR1 is SGHTA and CDR2 is FQGNSA in the germline V gene. The CDR3 here is CASSPQGKGPQHF. CDR3 nucleotide sequence: TGTGCCAGCAGCCCTCAGGGGAAAGGGCCCCAGCATTTT. Full variable domain (outside the CDR3, taken from reference TRBV7-2 and TRBJ1-5): GAGVSQSPSNKVTEKGKDVELRCDPISGHTALYWYRQSLGQGLEFLIYFQGNSAPDKSGLPSDRFSAERTGGSVSTLTIQRTQQEDSAVYLCASSPQGKGPQHFGDGTRLSIL.

V gene TRBV27 combines with J gene TRBJ2-7, with TRBD2 matching over 7 bases. CDR1 is MNHEY, CDR2 SMNVEV, per germline (reference sequence). V lost 7 bases to trimming and J lost 3 bases; unmatched junction nucleotides: 12. This CDR3 has 15 amino acids. The CDR3 DNA follows: TGTGCCAGCACCGAGGGAGGGATAGCGTACTACGAGCAGTACTTC. Its translation: CASTEGGIAYYEQYF.

This clonotype was seen many times. The V gene is TRBV12-3 or TRBV12-4, the J gene TRBJ2-5; 8 bases match TRBD2. After removal of 6 bases from V and 5 bases from J, the junction contained 14 bases not matched to a gene. The CDR3 is 16 residues long. In nucleotides, the CDR3 is TGTGCCAGCAGCCTATCAGGCGGGGGGCCCGGGGAGACCCAGTACTTC. Amino acid sequence: CASSLSGGGPGETQYF.

This clonotype appeared many times. The rearrangement joins TRBV6-2 or TRBV6-3 to TRBJ2-4; D might be TRBD1 (6 bases). CDR1 is MNHEY and CDR2 is SVGEGT in the germline V gene. The CDR3 length is 15 residues. Trimming shortened V by 4 bases and J by 0 bases, and 10 bases separated the two germline ends. CDR3 residues: CASSFQGIAKNIQYF. In DNA, the CDR3 is TGTGCCAGCAGTTTCCAGGGGATAGCCAAAAACATTCAGTACTTC.

The table lists this clonotype with many counts. CDR3 bases: TGTGCCAGCAGTCGCGACAGGCGTCAGTTCACTATGAACACTGAAGCTTTCTTT. Its protein is CASSRDRRQFTMNTEAFF. V gene TRBV6-4 combines with J gene TRBJ1-1; D is perhaps TRBD1 (6 bases). Germline V gene lookup returns CDR1 MRHNA and CDR2 SNTAGT. Trimming left V 5 bases short and J 0 bases short, with 22 bases between. This CDR3 has 18 residues.

V usage is TRBV11-2 and J usage is TRBJ1-1; no clear D. The CDR3 is 12 amino acids. The germline gives CDR1 SGHAT, CDR2 FQNNGV. The ends were cut back, 7 bases at V and 1 base at J, with 7 bases in the middle. Written as DNA, the CDR3 is TGTGCCAGCACCCTAAGGAACACTGAAGCTTTCTTT. Translating it yields CASTLRNTEAFF.

This clonotype was recorded at least ten times. This chain joins TRBV7-8 and TRBJ2-7; 8 positions agree with TRBD1. The V gene end was trimmed by 2 bases and the J gene end by 0 bases; junction bases not matched to a gene: 12. This CDR3 contains 18 residues. Germline CDR1 and CDR2: SGHVS and FQNEAQ. CDR3 region: CASSLPVGQGASSYEQYF. The DNA of the CDR3 is TGTGCCAGCAGCTTACCTGTGGGGCAGGGGGCGAGCTCCTACGAGCAGTACTTC.

In this sample, this clonotype turned up many times. This rearrangement joins TRBV19 to TRBJ2-7; D could derive from TRBD1 or TRBD2 (5 bases each). The ends were cut back, 3 bases at V and 3 bases at J, with 15 bases in the middle. Per the germline V gene, CDR1 is LNHDA and CDR2 is SQIVND (reference sequence). This CDR3 has 15 residues. CDR3 coding DNA: TGTGCCAGTAGTATCCTCGCGACGGGGCTCTACGAGCAGTACTTC. Amino acids: CASSILATGLYEQYF.

This clonotype came up many times. This chain uses TRBV11-2 with TRBJ1-2; 7 nucleotides match TRBD1. Germline CDR1 reads SGHAT; CDR2 reads FQNNGV. Trimming removed 0 bases from V and 5 bases from J; junction bases left unmatched: 6. The CDR3 has 15 amino acids. CDR3 DNA: TGTGCCAGCAGCTTAGATCGAGGGGGCCGGTATGGCTACACCTTC. Its translation: CASSLDRGGRYGYTF.

This clonotype was counted ten times or more. As DNA, the CDR3 is TGTGCCAGCAGTTCAACTAGAAGCCTCGACAGGGTGATAGCCAAAAACATTCAGTACTTC. Its protein product is CASSSTRSLDRVIAKNIQYF. The chain carries TRBV12-3 or TRBV12-4 and TRBJ2-4; 7 bases agree with TRBD1. The CDR3 has 20 amino acids. V lost 4 bases to trimming and J lost 0 bases; unmatched junction nucleotides: 18.

In its sample, this clonotype was seen many times. The chain couples TRBV28 to TRBJ1-2; D gene ambiguous. CDR1 is MDHEN and CDR2 is SYDVKM in the germline V gene. V lost 6 bases, J lost 0 bases, and 8 bases lay in between. The length of the CDR3 is 13 residues. The CDR3 DNA reads TGTGCCAGCAGGGAACAGACTAACTATGGCTACACCTTC. Translation gives CASREQTNYGYTF.

There are many counts of this clonotype. CDR3 in amino acids: CASTRWSGGSYNSPLHF. The CDR3 bases are TGTGCCAGCACCCGGTGGAGCGGGGGCTCCTATAATTCACCCCTCCACTTT. The chain is built from TRBV27 and TRBJ1-6; perhaps TRBD1 as D (5 bases). CDR3 size: 17 residues. Germline V gene lookup returns CDR1 MNHEY and CDR2 SMNVEV (reference sequence). The V end lost 7 bases, the J end lost 0 bases, and 16 bases lay between the germline ends.

This clonotype occurred many times. The chain combines TRBV29-1 with TRBJ2-7; D may match TRBD1 or TRBD2 (5 bases each). The V and J ends lost 7 bases and 0 bases respectively, with 16 bases between them. Germline CDR1 SQVTM, CDR2 ANQGSEA. This CDR3 comprises 14 residues. The CDR3: CSAVPGTLSYEQYF. CDR3 sequence (DNA): TGCAGCGCCGTCCCGGGGACCCTCTCCTACGAGCAGTACTTC.

This clonotype was detected ten times or more. This chain connects TRBV28 to TRBJ2-5; unclear D gene. Germline-derived CDR1 and CDR2 are MDHEN and SYDVKM. The CDR3 extends over 12 amino acids. Deletions cut 11 bases from V and 2 bases from J, with 12 bases between. The CDR3 loop is CASYGRQETQYF. Written as DNA, the CDR3 is TGTGCCTCGTACGGCCGACAAGAGACCCAGTACTTC.

This clonotype was seen repeatedly, ten times or more. This chain links TRBV2 with TRBJ1-5; 9 positions agree with TRBD1. J gave up 4 bases and V 6 bases, and 4 bases lay outside the gene matches. This CDR3 comprises 14 residues. Germline loops: CDR1 SNHLY, CDR2 FYNNEI. CDR3 region: CASSVQGANQPQHF. The CDR3 DNA reads as TGTGCCAGCAGCGTACAGGGGGCGAATCAGCCCCAGCATTTT.

In this sample, this clonotype turned up many times. The chain links TRBV12-3 or TRBV12-4 to TRBJ1-6; D is ambiguous. CDR3 length: 14 residues. The V and J ends lost 3 bases and 8 bases respectively, with 11 bases between them. Here the CDR3 reads CASSFGSSHSPLHF. CDR3 sequence (DNA): TGTGCCAGCAGTTTTGGTTCATCCCATTCACCCCTCCACTTT.

This clonotype was counted at least ten times. The genes are TRBV29-1 and TRBJ2-7, with TRBD2 matching 9 bases. Per germline, CDR1 SQVTM and CDR2 ANQGSEA. J gave up 3 bases and V 5 bases, and 8 bases lay outside the gene matches. CDR3 size: 14 residues. The CDR3 spells CSVLAGARYYEQYF. For the CDR3, the DNA is TGCAGCGTTTTAGCGGGAGCCCGCTACTACGAGCAGTACTTC.

This chain uses TRBV24-1 with TRBJ2-7; D might be TRBD1 or TRBD2, each matching 6 bases. The germline V and J ends were trimmed by 7 bases and 1 base, with 13 bases remaining between them. The CDR3 covers 14 residues. The germline CDR1 and CDR2 sequences are KGHDR and SFDVKD. CDR3 sequence reads: CATSDAGQSYEQYF. CDR3 DNA: TGTGCCACCAGCGACGCGGGACAATCCTACGAGCAGTACTTC.